A selection of T cell receptor beta chains follows, all from one sample in a study of blood T cell repertoires in COVID-19. Profiling relied on immunoSEQ multiplex PCR, and the TCRdb table lists in-frame clones only, not all of them. The sample yields some 70,000 clones, about 91% seen once. Material: peripheral blood. The receptors originated from a middle-aged man with COVID-19, enrolled during active disease. CDR3s include the opening cysteine and the closing phenylalanine or tryptophan. The D gene is left open where the match is weak. Clone size is shown for a subset of rows, as once, few, many or a class of expanded clone.

clone_size j_call v_call d_call cdr3_aa cdr3_nt
once TRBJ2-5 TRBV10-2 NA CASQESQVRHQYF TGCGCCAGCCAAGAATCCCAGGTTCGTCACCAGTACTTC
NA TRBJ2-2 TRBV3-1/TRBV3-2 TRBD1 CASSQDPGGPSGELFF TGTGCCAGCAGCCAAGATCCAGGGGGTCCAAGCGGGGAGCTGTTTTTT
NA TRBJ1-1 TRBV3-1/TRBV3-2 NA CASSQEGGTEAFF TGTGCCAGCAGCCAAGAAGGGGGCACTGAAGCTTTCTTT
NA TRBJ1-3 TRBV2 NA CASSGNLPSGNTIYF TGTGCCAGCAGCGGGAATTTACCCTCTGGAAACACCATATATTTT
NA TRBJ1-3 TRBV12-3/TRBV12-4 NA CASSYPVNTIYF TGTGCCAGCAGTTATCCTGTAAACACCATATATTTT
NA TRBJ1-1 TRBV6-6 TRBD1 CASSYTGQGREAFF TGTGCCAGCAGTTACACAGGACAGGGACGTGAAGCTTTCTTT
NA TRBJ2-3 TRBV7-2 NA CASSLEAPDTQYF TGTGCCAGCAGCTTAGAAGCGCCAGATACGCAGTATTTT
NA TRBJ1-4 TRBV2 TRBD1 CASNRDSNEKLFF TGTGCCAGCAACCGGGACAGTAATGAAAAACTGTTTTTT
NA TRBJ2-5 TRBV29-1 NA CSVGGSRQETQYF TGCAGCGTTGGAGGGAGCCGCCAAGAGACCCAGTACTTC
NA TRBJ2-7 TRBV11-2 TRBD1 CASSLYLWLRTGEYEQYF TGTGCCAGCAGCTTATATCTGTGGCTTAGGACAGGGGAATACGAGCAGTACTTC
NA TRBJ1-4 TRBV19 TRBD1 CASKGAQGNEKLFF TGTGCCAGTAAGGGGGCACAGGGGAATGAAAAACTGTTTTTT
NA TRBJ2-3 TRBV6-5 TRBD2 CASGSGGDTDTQYF TGTGCCAGCGGTAGCGGGGGGGACACAGATACGCAGTATTTT
NA TRBJ1-2 TRBV5-1 TRBD1 CASSFDRGGDGYTF TGCGCCAGCAGCTTCGACAGGGGTGGGGATGGCTACACCTTC
NA TRBJ1-4 TRBV5-1 TRBD1 CASSRDRSNEKLFF TGCGCCAGCTCAAGGGACAGGTCTAATGAAAAACTGTTTTTT
NA TRBJ2-1 TRBV2 TRBD2 CASTLQTSGGGDEQFF TGTGCCAGCACCCTGCAAACTAGCGGGGGGGGTGATGAGCAGTTCTTC
NA TRBJ1-1 TRBV10-2 TRBD1 CASRVTGGGDTEAFF TGCGCCAGCAGGGTCACAGGGGGTGGAGATACTGAAGCTTTCTTT
NA TRBJ1-2 TRBV7-2 NA CASRDPSGGNYGYTF TGTGCCAGCAGGGACCCCTCCGGAGGGAACTATGGCTACACCTTC
NA TRBJ2-1 TRBV5-1 TRBD2 CASSLDSGGYNEQFF TGCGCCAGCAGCTTGGATAGCGGGGGCTACAATGAGCAGTTCTTC
NA TRBJ2-1 TRBV27 NA CASRNSNLIREQFF TGTGCCAGCAGAAACTCTAACCTTATACGTGAGCAGTTCTTC
few TRBJ2-7 TRBV4-1 NA CASSQDWPAYEQYF TGCGCCAGCAGCCAAGATTGGCCTGCCTACGAGCAGTACTTC
NA TRBJ2-7 TRBV27 TRBD1 CASSPGQGRSYEQYF TGTGCCAGCAGTCCCGGACAGGGGCGCTCCTACGAGCAGTACTTC
once TRBJ1-3 TRBV3-1/TRBV3-2 NA CASSRGVSGNTIYF TGTGCCAGCAGCCGGGGCGTCTCTGGAAACACCATATATTTT
few TRBJ1-5 TRBV3-1/TRBV3-2 NA CASSQAPGNQPQHF TGTGCCAGCAGCCAAGCGCCAGGCAATCAGCCCCAGCATTTT
NA TRBJ2-3 TRBV30 TRBD2 CAWSVLAGVGDTQYF TGTGCCTGGAGTGTACTAGCGGGGGTTGGAGATACGCAGTATTTT
NA TRBJ2-7 TRBV18 TRBD2 CASSPNPSGGNNYEQYF TGTGCCAGCTCACCGAACCCTAGCGGGGGAAATAACTACGAGCAGTACTTC
NA TRBJ2-2 TRBV7-7 TRBD2 CASSLHPAGGPGELFF TGTGCCAGCAGCTTACACCCAGCGGGGGGGCCTGGGGAGCTGTTTTTT
few TRBJ2-1 TRBV2 TRBD1 CASSGAGTGKWSYNEQFF TGTGCCAGCAGTGGTGCCGGGACAGGGAAGTGGAGCTACAATGAGCAGTTCTTC
NA TRBJ2-5 TRBV10-2 TRBD1 CASSSGTAPLRETQYF TGCGCCAGCAGTTCCGGGACAGCCCCTTTGCGGGAGACCCAGTACTTC
NA TRBJ1-5 TRBV14 NA CASSAQQGEAQHF TGTGCCAGCAGCGCGCAACAGGGTGAGGCCCAGCATTTT